This TCR beta chain was captured in a study of T cell responses to AZD1222 COVID-19 vaccine. Germline loops: CDR1 MDHEN, CDR2 SYDVKM. The CDR3 is made up of 12 amino acids. V dropped 8 bases and J dropped 12 bases, with 16 bases sitting between them. This clone came up once. Antigen specificity is unknown. Findings and limits, study-wide: All repertoire sampling was performed exclusively after the peak T cell response. Clonal diversity may have been underestimated in mostly white British donors. Nearly half of spike-specific TCRs reportedly target unmutated variant regions.

Some clones are missing from TCRdb's copy, which holds only in-frame ones; the method was immunoSEQ multiplex PCR. The data show 120,000 to 150,000 clones, more than 75% seen once. The input for sequencing was peripheral blood, taken on day 0 of AZD1222 vaccination. The chain recombines TRBV28 with TRBJ1-4; perhaps TRBD1 as D (5 bases). The TCR sequence derives from an adult in good health. The DNA of the CDR3 is TGTGCCAGCCGGGACGGCCGGAGGGAACTGTTTTTT. Translated, it gives CASRDGRRELFF.